This TCR beta chain was sequenced for a study of cytomegalovirus exposure and HLA in healthy donors. Study observations and caveats: Later work associated 16,951 TCR beta sequences with HLA alleles at 0.05 false discovery rate.

With respect to this clone: Antigen unknown.

This CDR3 spans 15 amino acids. Trimming at V came to 6 bases and at J to 5 bases, leaving 11 bases not matched to a gene. Germline V lookup: CDR1 MDHEN, CDR2 SYDVKM. Researchers ran the PCR with 60 Vbeta and 13 Jbeta primers. The table came from immunoSEQ multiplex PCR; TCRdb's copy has only in-frame clones and leaves some out. The repertoire holds around 130,000 clones, with more than 65% as singletons. The rearrangement joins TRBV28 to TRBJ2-5, with 8 bases matching TRBD1. The receptor's source is a woman under 30 in good health and CMV-seropositive. Sequenced: PBMCs. CDR3 nucleotide sequence: TGTGCCAGCAGCCTATGGACAGGGAAGTACGAGACCCAGTACTTC. This encodes CASSLWTGKYETQYF.